The 5 T cell receptor beta chains given below trace back to one sample, sequenced in a study of T cell responses to AZD1222 COVID-19 vaccine. Here immunoSEQ multiplex PCR was the method, and the copy in TCRdb shows in-frame clones only, minus some. The sample lists 150,000 or so clones, about 91% seen once, with 1.3% in the top ten. The input for sequencing was peripheral blood, taken 28 days after the second AZD1222 dose. Every receptor here comes from an adult who received the AZD1222 COVID-19 vaccine.

The rearrangement links TRBV14 to TRBJ1-1; possible D gene TRBD1, 5 bases. The CDR3 is made up of 14 amino acids. Germline assignment: CDR1 SGHDN and CDR2 FVKESK. Deletions cut 2 bases from V and 4 bases from J, with 11 bases between. The CDR3 nucleotides read TGTGCCAGCAGCCAAAGAGGGGCTGGCACTGAAGCTTTCTTT. Its translation is CASSQRGAGTEAFF.

This clone has only a few counts. This chain links TRBV6-6 with TRBJ1-1; D may be TRBD1 (6 bases). This CDR3 has 16 residues. Germline assignment: CDR1 MNHNY and CDR2 SVGAGI (reference sequence). Trimming took 7 bases from V and 3 from J, leaving 21 bases between them. CDR3 residues: CASNLPPPGADTEAFF. The CDR3 DNA reads as TGTGCCAGCAATCTCCCTCCCCCGGGGGCAGACACTGAAGCTTTCTTT.

The chain carries TRBV20-1 and TRBJ1-5; D might be TRBD1 (6 bases). Looked up from germline, CDR1 is DFQATT and CDR2 is SNEGSKA (reference sequence). The ends were cut back, 3 bases at V and 11 bases at J, with 14 bases in the middle. The CDR3 sequence is 12 residues long. CDR3: CSASGPGQSQHF. The CDR3 nucleotides read TGCAGTGCTAGTGGCCCCGGACAGTCCCAGCATTTT.

The chain links TRBV4-1 to TRBJ1-4, with TRBD1 identical over 7 bases. CDR3 size: 15 residues. Germline V lookup: CDR1 MGHRA, CDR2 YSYEKL. J lost 3 bases, V lost 4 bases, and 5 bases had no gene match. CDR3 sequence (DNA): TGCGCCAGCAGCCTTACGGACAGGTCTAATGAAAAACTGTTTTTT. Protein product: CASSLTDRSNEKLFF.

The chain recombines TRBV28 with TRBJ1-1, with 7 bases matching TRBD1. CDR1 is MDHEN and CDR2 is SYDVKM in the germline V gene. CDR3 length: 15 residues. V shed 6 bases and J 0 bases; nucleotides not matched to a gene: 7. The CDR3 DNA reads as TGTGCCAGCAGCCCAGGGGGTTCCATGAACACTGAAGCTTTCTTT. It translates to CASSPGGSMNTEAFF. The full variable domain, with the rest looked up from reference TRBV28 and TRBJ1-1, is DVKVTQSSRYLVKRTGEKVFLECVQDMDHENMFWYRQDPGLGLRLIYFSYDVKMKEKGDIPEGYSVSREKKERFSLILESASTNQTSMYLCASSPGGSMNTEAFFGQGTRLTVV.